This T cell receptor (beta chain) stems from a study of blood T cell repertoires in COVID-19. For the study at large: Sites across the United States, Italy and Spain contributed samples from acute and convalescent COVID-19. The cDNA or gDNA used as material had been derived from T cells, B-cell-depleted T cells, or PBMCs.

This clone was observed once. This CDR3 has 14 residues. Germline V lookup: CDR1 MNHEY, CDR2 SVGAGI. V shed 6 bases and J 6 bases; nucleotides not matched to a gene: 6. The data were produced by immunoSEQ multiplex PCR, yet TCRdb's version contains in-frame clones alone and is incomplete. The repertoire holds a few hundred thousand clones, with over 80% as singletons. Sequencing used peripheral blood. The chain has TRBV6-5 and TRBJ1-5; 9 bases are shared with TRBD1. This TCR was recovered from a woman aged 50 to 60 with COVID-19, enrolled during active disease. CDR3 coding DNA: TGTGCCAGCAGGGGGACAGGGAAAGGTCAGCCCCAGCATTTT. Encoded protein: CASRGTGKGQPQHF.